This T cell receptor (beta chain) was profiled in a study of a mutant IDH1 vaccine in newly diagnosed glioma. A few counts support this clone. The antigen remains undetermined. Generated by immunoSEQ multiplex PCR, the TCRdb table keeps only in-frame clones and is missing some. The repertoire holds about 62,000 clones, 75% to 90% seen once, with 3.8% in the top ten. The CDR3 totals 15 residues. Trimming took 3 bases from V and 1 from J, leaving 13 bases between them. Germline V gives CDR1 SGHRS, CDR2 YFSETQ. The time point is: week 47, end of study. Vaccine doses each comprised 300 ug of mutant IDH1 20-mer peptide, with topical imiquimod.

The input for sequencing was PBMCs, taken from a glioma patient whose treatment included an IDH1 peptide vaccine. The chain is built from TRBV5-1 and TRBJ1-1; D unclear. This receptor was obtained from a man aged 30-40 years with glioma. The CDR3 bases are TGCGCCAGCAGCTACCTTATGGGTTCGAACACTGAAGCTTTCTTT. As protein: CASSYLMGSNTEAFF.